The 10 T cell receptor beta chains given below trace back to one sample, sequenced in a study of T cells in Graves' hyperthyroidism and ophthalmopathy. Amplification yielded TCR beta CDR3 regions, with RNA transcripts as the source. RT-PCR in the first round (using the HTBI primer set) targeted the TCR CDR3. TCRdb re-called the multiplex PCR reads with MiXCR, one entry per CDR3 protein. The sample gives over 350,000 distinct CDR3 sequences, about 14% of which show up once; under 30% is in the top ten. Sample: blood. The receptor set was obtained from a man aged 50 to 59 with Graves' ophthalmopathy.

This clonotype was counted ten times or more. The V gene is TRBV5-1, the J gene TRBJ1-1; 11 nucleotides align to TRBD1. CDR1 is SGHRS, CDR2 YFSETQ, per germline. The CDR3 is made up of 13 amino acids. The ends lost 4 bases at V and 5 bases at J; junction bases unmatched: 1. The CDR3 is CASSRDRGTEAFF. The DNA of the CDR3 is TGCGCCAGCAGCAGGGACAGGGGGACTGAAGCTTTCTTT.

This clonotype was seen a handful of times. V usage is TRBV20-1 and J usage is TRBJ2-2; a weak D match, TRBD2 (6 bases). V was trimmed by 0 bases and J by 2 bases, leaving 13 bases between them. CDR1 is DFQATT, CDR2 SNEGSKA, per germline (reference sequence). This CDR3 spans 16 amino acids. CDR3: CSARDLLAPNTGELFF. The CDR3 DNA follows: TGCAGTGCTAGAGATCTCCTAGCGCCAAACACCGGGGAGCTGTTTTTT.

This clonotype has a count of ten or more. The chain carries TRBV3-1 and TRBJ2-3; D is perhaps TRBD1 (6 bases). The V gene lost 4 bases and the J gene lost 3 bases, with 8 bases spanning the gap. The CDR3 sequence is 13 residues long. Germline CDR1 is LGHDT and CDR2 is YNNKEL (reference sequence). CDR3 region: CASSRDRTDTQYF. The DNA of the CDR3 is TGTGCCAGCAGCCGAGACAGGACAGATACGCAGTATTTT.

This clonotype was picked up many times. V is TRBV6-1 and J is TRBJ1-1; TRBD1 might be the D (6 bases). The CDR3 loop spans 16 amino acids. The ends were cut back, 2 bases at V and 5 bases at J, with 18 bases in the middle. Germline CDR1 is MNHNS and CDR2 is SASEGT. The CDR3 sequence: CASSERVGGPGTEAFF. Written as DNA, the CDR3 is TGTGCCAGCAGTGAAAGGGTCGGGGGCCCGGGGACTGAAGCTTTCTTT.

This clonotype was found many times. The chain recombines TRBV27 with TRBJ2-1; 7 bases map to TRBD2. With V trimmed by 5 bases and J by 3 bases, 4 bases remained unmatched. CDR1 and CDR2 from the germline V gene are MNHEY and SMNVEV (reference sequence). The CDR3 extends over 14 amino acids. CDR3 DNA: TGTGCCAGCAGTCTAGCGGATATCTACAATGAGCAGTTCTTC. Its protein is CASSLADIYNEQFF.

In its sample, this clonotype was seen a few times. The rearrangement uses TRBV18 and TRBJ1-4; D remains ambiguous. V was trimmed by 3 bases and J by 7 bases, leaving 15 bases between them. Germline V gene data show CDR1 as KGHSH and CDR2 as LQKENI. This CDR3 contains 15 residues. The CDR3 DNA reads as TGTGCCAGCTCACCTGTCGGTAGTAGTGGTGAAAAACTGTTTTTT. As protein: CASSPVGSSGEKLFF.

This clonotype has only a few counts. This rearrangement joins TRBV18 to TRBJ1-1; D is possibly TRBD1 (6 bases). Germline V CDR1 and CDR2: KGHSH, LQKENI. The germline V and J ends were trimmed by 3 bases and 11 bases, with 25 bases remaining between them. The CDR3 covers 16 residues. The CDR3 region has the DNA TGTGCCAGCTCACCTATAATATCAGACAGGAGCCGCGGGGCTTTCTTT. As protein: CASSPIISDRSRGAFF. The full variable domain, rest sourced from reference TRBV18 and TRBJ1-1, is NAGVMQNPRHLVRRRGQEARLRCSPMKGHSHVYWYRQLPEEGLKFMVYLQKENIIDESGMPKERFSAEFPKEGPSILRIQQVVRGDSAAYFCASSPIISDRSRGAFFGQGTRLTVV.

V is TRBV7-3 and J is TRBJ2-1; TRBD2 agrees at 10 bases. CDR1 and CDR2 (germline): SGHTA, FQGTGA. V shed 5 bases, J shed 8 bases, and the junction held 12 bases outside the gene matches. This CDR3 spans 16 amino acids. DNA of the CDR3: TGTGCCAGCAGCAACATAGCGGGAGGAGGGGAGGATGAGCAGTTCTTC. Amino acids: CASSNIAGGGEDEQFF.

This clonotype came up many times. V and J are TRBV3-1 and TRBJ2-3; D is undetermined. The CDR3 totals 14 residues. V was shortened by 2 bases and J by 4 bases, with 10 bases between the two germline ends. In germline, CDR1 is LGHDT, CDR2 YNNKEL (reference sequence). The CDR3 region is CASSQPPESDTQYF. CDR3 sequence (DNA): TGTGCCAGCAGCCAACCTCCTGAGTCAGATACGCAGTATTTT.

This clonotype occurred many times. V gene TRBV9 combines with J gene TRBJ2-1; D is perhaps TRBD2 (5 bases). Trimming took 4 bases from V and 3 from J, leaving 17 bases between them. The germline gives CDR1 SGDLS, CDR2 YYNGEE. This CDR3 has 16 amino acids. CDR3 DNA sequence: TGTGCCAGCAGCCCCGCGGCCAGCGGTCACTACAATGAGCAGTTCTTC. It yields the protein CASSPAASGHYNEQFF.